A selection of T cell receptor beta chains follows, all from one sample in a study of T cells in Graves' hyperthyroidism and ophthalmopathy. TCRdb called the multiplex PCR reads again in MiXCR, with one record for every CDR3 protein. The data hold about 520,000 distinct CDR3 sequences, with roughly a quarter observed a single time. Sample: blood. The receptors were gathered from a woman aged 25 to 39 with Graves' ophthalmopathy. Both conserved end residues are part of each CDR3.

j_call,v_call,cdr3_aa
TRBJ1-2,TRBV6-1,CASSEGQGVNYGYTF
TRBJ1-2,TRBV7-9,CASSAQGQGNYGYTF
TRBJ2-3,TRBV11-2,CASSSLYRGADTQYF
TRBJ2-7,TRBV9,CASRIGWRGAHEQYF
TRBJ1-1,TRBV6-1,CASSEVGQEASYF
TRBJ2-7,TRBV11-2,CASSQGTSGVFSYEQYF
TRBJ2-7,TRBV20-1,CSARGTTSSYEQYF
TRBJ1-5,TRBV20-1,CSARGGENQPQHF
TRBJ1-5,TRBV6-2/TRBV6-3,CASATSGIAQPQHF
TRBJ1-6,TRBV19,CASQQGADNSPLHF
TRBJ2-7,TRBV12-5,CASGRTGVEQYF